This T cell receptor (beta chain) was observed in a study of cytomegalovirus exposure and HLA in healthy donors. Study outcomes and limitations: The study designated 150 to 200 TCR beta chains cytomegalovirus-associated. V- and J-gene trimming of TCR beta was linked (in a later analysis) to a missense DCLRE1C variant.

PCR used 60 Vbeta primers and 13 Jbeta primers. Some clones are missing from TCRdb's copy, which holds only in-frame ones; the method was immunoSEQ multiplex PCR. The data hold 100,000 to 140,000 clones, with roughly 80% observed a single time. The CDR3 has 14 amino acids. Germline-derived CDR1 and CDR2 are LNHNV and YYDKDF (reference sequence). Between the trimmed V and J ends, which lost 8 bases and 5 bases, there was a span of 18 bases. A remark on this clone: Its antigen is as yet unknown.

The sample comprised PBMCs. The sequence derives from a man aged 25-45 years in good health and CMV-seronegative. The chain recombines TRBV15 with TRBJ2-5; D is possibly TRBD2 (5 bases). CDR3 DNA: TGTGCCACCCAATTCCTGGGAGCGAGGGAGACCCAGTACTTC. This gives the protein CATQFLGARETQYF.